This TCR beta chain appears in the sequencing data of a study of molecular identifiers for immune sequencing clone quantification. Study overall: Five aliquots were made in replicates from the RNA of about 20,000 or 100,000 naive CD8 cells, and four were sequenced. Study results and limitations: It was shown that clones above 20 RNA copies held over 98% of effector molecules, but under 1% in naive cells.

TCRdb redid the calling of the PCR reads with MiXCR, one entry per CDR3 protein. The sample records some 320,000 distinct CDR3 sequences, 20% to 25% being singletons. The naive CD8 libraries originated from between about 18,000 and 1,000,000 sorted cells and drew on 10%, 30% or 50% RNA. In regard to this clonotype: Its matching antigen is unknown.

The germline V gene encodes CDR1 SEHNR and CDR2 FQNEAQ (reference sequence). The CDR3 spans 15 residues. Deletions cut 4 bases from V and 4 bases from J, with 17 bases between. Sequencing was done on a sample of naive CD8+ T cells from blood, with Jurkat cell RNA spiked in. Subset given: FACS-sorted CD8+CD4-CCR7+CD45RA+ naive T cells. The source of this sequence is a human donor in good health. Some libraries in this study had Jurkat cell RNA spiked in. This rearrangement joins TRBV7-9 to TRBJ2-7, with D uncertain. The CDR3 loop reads CASSSKDSPVYEQYF. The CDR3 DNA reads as TGTGCCAGCAGCTCCAAAGACTCTCCGGTGTACGAGCAGTACTTC.